The rows below give T cell receptor beta chains drawn from one sample of a study of spatial heterogeneity in lung cancer. TCRdb passed the 5' RACE reads through MiXCR, listing each CDR3 protein once. This repertoire shows 9,500 to 11,000 distinct CDR3 sequences, approximately 5.8% found once; its top ten account for 25% to 35%. The sequences come from PBMCs, collected at surgery. These receptors were collected from a male donor with early-stage non-small cell lung cancer. Each CDR3 is given with its conserved first and last residue. The D gene is left open where the match is weak. Rows may omit the clone size; those that give it use once, few, many or a size class.

v_call	j_call	clone_size	d_call	cdr3_aa	cdr3_nt
TRBV28	TRBJ1-1	medium-sized	TRBD1	CASSLLDRAEAFF	TGTGCCAGCAGTTTATTGGACAGGGCTGAAGCTTTCTTT
TRBV27	TRBJ2-5	medium-sized	-	CASSLRRQETQYF	TGTGCCAGCAGTTTGAGGCGGCAAGAGACCCAGTACTTC
TRBV2	TRBJ1-1	many	-	CASHRVLVTEAFF	TGTGCCAGCCACAGGGTATTGGTCACTGAAGCTTTCTTT
TRBV7-9	TRBJ1-6	few	-	CASSLDGTSPLHF	TGTGCCAGCAGCTTAGATGGAACCTCACCCCTCCACTTT
TRBV7-8	TRBJ2-1	medium-sized	-	CASSYRTFSSYNEQFF	TGTGCCAGCAGTTACAGGACCTTTTCCTCCTACAATGAGCAGTTCTTC
TRBV5-1	TRBJ1-5	many	-	CASSLAEDQPQHF	TGCGCCAGCAGCTTGGCGGAGGATCAGCCCCAGCATTTT
TRBV6-1	TRBJ1-5	many	-	CASSAREGKPQHF	TGTGCCAGCAGTGCCCGCGAGGGTAAGCCCCAGCATTTT
TRBV7-8	TRBJ2-7	many	-	CASSLGSGINEQYF	TGTGCCAGCAGCTTAGGGTCAGGGATCAACGAGCAGTACTTC
TRBV10-3	TRBJ2-2	many	TRBD2	CAISEWGGGSTGELFF	TGTGCCATCAGTGAGTGGGGGGGAGGCTCCACCGGGGAGCTGTTTTTT
TRBV24-1	TRBJ2-1	many	-	CATSQGGSYNEQFF	TGTGCCACCAGCCAGGGGGGATCCTACAATGAGCAGTTCTTC
TRBV29-1	TRBJ2-2	many	-	CSVGYRGGITGELFF	TGCAGCGTTGGCTACAGGGGGGGAATAACCGGGGAGCTGTTTTTT
TRBV20-1	TRBJ2-5	few	TRBD1	CSASRGRETQYF	TGCAGTGCTAGCAGGGGGCGAGAGACCCAGTACTTC
TRBV7-2	TRBJ2-5	many	TRBD2	CASSLGSASGQETQYF	TGTGCCAGCAGCTTAGGGTCGGCTAGCGGCCAAGAGACCCAGTACTTC
TRBV28	TRBJ1-5	-	TRBD1	CASSFTLQGAGNQPQHF	TGTGCCAGCAGTTTCACTTTACAGGGGGCCGGCAATCAGCCCCAGCATTTT
TRBV5-1	TRBJ2-2	-	TRBD2	CASITGLAGGRNTGELFF	TGCGCCAGCATCACGGGACTAGCGGGAGGGAGGAACACCGGGGAGCTGTTTTTT
TRBV7-2	TRBJ1-1	many	-	CASSSQGTEAFF	TGTGCCAGCAGCTCACAGGGAACTGAAGCTTTCTTT
TRBV18	TRBJ1-1	many	-	CASSPEVDTEEAFF	TGTGCCAGCTCACCAGAGGTAGATACAGAAGAAGCTTTCTTT
TRBV20-1	TRBJ2-1	-	-	CSALFRLPSYNEQFF	TGCAGTGCTTTATTTCGCCTCCCCTCCTACAATGAGCAGTTCTTC
TRBV10-3	TRBJ2-6	few	-	CAISETGANVLTF	TGTGCCATCAGTGAAACTGGGGCCAACGTCCTGACTTTC
TRBV28	TRBJ2-2	few	-	CASSSTGLRELFF	TGTGCCAGCAGCTCAACAGGGTTGCGGGAGCTGTTTTTT
TRBV3-1	TRBJ1-4	many	TRBD1	CASSPRTGVEKLFF	TGTGCCAGCAGCCCTCGGACAGGGGTTGAAAAACTGTTTTTT
TRBV3-1	TRBJ1-2	many	-	CASKSQGTSYGYTF	TGTGCCAGCAAATCACAGGGAACGTCCTATGGCTACACCTTC
TRBV7-6	TRBJ2-7	few	-	CASSGGTAYEQYF	TGTGCCAGCAGCGGAGGGACAGCCTACGAGCAGTACTTC
TRBV6-5	TRBJ1-5	-	-	CASSWDVATHQPQHF	TGTGCCAGCAGTTGGGACGTTGCCACCCATCAGCCCCAGCATTTT
TRBV7-9	TRBJ2-7	many	TRBD1	CASSANRGQGYEQYF	TGTGCCAGCAGCGCCAACAGGGGTCAGGGGTACGAGCAGTACTTC
TRBV12-3/TRBV12-4	TRBJ1-5	-	-	CASRKAGAGQPQHF	TGTGCCAGCAGGAAGGCAGGGGCCGGACAGCCCCAGCATTTT
TRBV19	TRBJ1-2	-	TRBD1	CASSPGQGPLYGYTF	TGTGCCAGTAGTCCAGGACAGGGTCCCCTGTATGGCTACACCTTC
TRBV12-3/TRBV12-4	TRBJ2-1	-	TRBD2	CASTSSGRYNEQFF	TGTGCCAGCACTAGTAGCGGGCGCTACAATGAGCAGTTCTTC
TRBV5-1	TRBJ2-2	many	TRBD1	CASSKDRATGELFF	TGCGCCAGCAGCAAGGACAGGGCCACCGGGGAGCTGTTTTTT
TRBV4-3	TRBJ1-2	many	TRBD1	CASSRGTASSDGYTF	TGCGCCAGCAGCCGGGGGACAGCCTCGTCGGATGGCTACACCTTC
TRBV6-1	TRBJ2-7	many	-	CASSEEGGSGYEQYF	TGTGCCAGCAGTGAAGAAGGAGGGAGCGGGTACGAGCAGTACTTC
TRBV24-1	TRBJ2-3	many	-	CATSDFPGRTDTQYF	TGTGCCACCAGTGATTTCCCAGGTCGCACAGATACGCAGTATTTT